A selection of T cell receptor beta chains follows, all from one sample in a study of regulatory T cells in long-lasting Graves disease. A single record per CDR3 protein comes from TCRdb applying MiXCR to the multiplex PCR reads. Found here are more than 300,000 distinct CDR3 sequences, around 15% of them singletons; the top ten hold over 20%. These data also formed part of another study, on T cells in Graves' hyperthyroidism and ophthalmopathy.

The source material was peripheral blood mononuclear cells (PBMCs), sampled at new diagnosis, from a patient treated with antithyroid drugs. The source of these receptors is a woman between 18 and 29 years old with Graves disease. Both conserved end residues are part of each CDR3. A D gene is named only where the DNA matches it firmly. Clone size appears in some rows only: once, few, many, or a class for an expanded clone.

j_call v_call d_call clone_size cdr3_aa cdr3_nt
TRBJ1-1 TRBV5-1 TRBD1 many CASSLGTGAKGSTEAFF TGCGCCAGCAGCTTGGGGACAGGGGCCAAGGGGTCCACTGAAGCTTTCTTT
TRBJ1-2 TRBV5-6 . few CASSFSLGYTF TGTGCCAGCAGCTTCTCGCTTGGCTACACCTTC
TRBJ2-3 TRBV5-1 TRBD2 many CASIEGGSSTDTQYF TGCGCCAGCATAGAGGGAGGGAGTAGCACAGATACGCAGTATTTT
TRBJ2-7 TRBV6-5 TRBD2 many CASSYLPSGTYEQYF TGTGCCAGCAGTTACCTGCCTAGCGGAACCTACGAGCAGTACTTC
TRBJ2-1 TRBV27 TRBD2 many CASSLASGMNNEQFF TGTGCCAGCAGTTTAGCTAGCGGGATGAACAATGAGCAGTTCTTC
TRBJ2-1 TRBV20-1 TRBD2 . CSARALSGDYNEQFF TGCAGTGCTAGAGCACTAAGCGGGGACTACAATGAGCAGTTCTTC
TRBJ1-2 TRBV7-3 . many CASSFRDFGGYTF TGTGCCAGCAGCTTCAGGGATTTTGGTGGCTACACCTTC
TRBJ2-7 TRBV12-3/TRBV12-4 TRBD2 . CASSLRAGDSYEQYF TGTGCCAGCAGTTTAAGAGCGGGGGACTCCTACGAGCAGTACTTC
TRBJ1-5 TRBV7-6 . few CASSLIQGGQPQHF TGTGCCAGCAGCTTAATCCAGGGTGGGCAGCCCCAGCATTTT
TRBJ2-7 TRBV13 . . CASSSNGQEQYF TGTGCCAGCAGCTCTAACGGACAGGAGCAGTACTTC
TRBJ2-3 TRBV6-2/TRBV6-3 TRBD2 many CASSGLAGADTQYF TGTGCCAGCAGTGGACTAGCGGGGGCAGATACGCAGTATTTT
TRBJ1-1 TRBV29-1 TRBD1 . CSVTPATGGFTEAFF TGCAGCGTTACCCCCGCGACAGGGGGCTTCACTGAAGCTTTCTTT
TRBJ2-1 TRBV2 TRBD1 few CASRTGVWDNEQFF TGTGCCAGCAGGACAGGGGTTTGGGACAATGAGCAGTTCTTC
TRBJ2-7 TRBV6-4 TRBD1 many CATRGDRASYEQYF TGTGCCACCCGGGGGGACAGGGCGAGCTACGAGCAGTACTTC
TRBJ2-1 TRBV5-1 TRBD2 . CASSSQGTSGLPLNEQFF TGCGCCAGCAGCAGCCAAGGGACTAGCGGGCTCCCTCTCAATGAGCAGTTCTTC
TRBJ1-1 TRBV7-9 TRBD1 . CASNLQPGTGRPNTEAFF TGTGCCAGCAACTTGCAACCCGGGACAGGGAGGCCGAACACTGAAGCTTTCTTT
TRBJ2-7 TRBV7-6 . many CASSSPLLGDEQYF TGTGCCAGCAGCTCACCCCTGCTTGGGGACGAGCAGTACTTC
TRBJ1-2 TRBV28 TRBD1 many CASSPGTGGSYGYTF TGTGCCAGCAGTCCGGGGACAGGGGGATCCTATGGCTACACCTTC
TRBJ1-5 TRBV19 . . CASRHTGNQPQHF TGTGCCAGTAGACACACAGGAAATCAGCCCCAGCATTTT
TRBJ2-1 TRBV7-9 TRBD2 . CASSLEREGRNEQFF TGTGCCAGCAGCTTAGAGCGGGAGGGACGCAATGAGCAGTTCTTC
TRBJ2-3 TRBV6-2/TRBV6-3 . many CASKIRLFADTQYF TGTGCCAGCAAGATTAGACTATTTGCAGATACGCAGTATTTT
TRBJ1-2 TRBV4-1 TRBD1 many CASSQQGASKRGYTF TGCGCCAGCAGCCAACAGGGGGCAAGTAAACGTGGCTACACCTTC
TRBJ1-5 TRBV5-5 . . CASSFKQGGQPQHF TGTGCCAGCAGCTTTAAACAGGGAGGTCAGCCCCAGCATTTT
TRBJ1-1 TRBV5-1 . many CASKVMGVPEAFF TGCGCCAGCAAGGTCATGGGGGTCCCTGAAGCTTTCTTT
TRBJ2-7 TRBV5-1 TRBD2 . CASSSQGTSGRYEQYF TGCGCCAGCAGCAGCCAAGGGACTAGCGGGAGGTACGAGCAGTACTTC
TRBJ2-1 TRBV20-1 . many CSASVLGSSYNEQFF TGCAGTGCTAGCGTATTGGGGAGCTCCTACAATGAGCAGTTCTTC
TRBJ2-7 TRBV19 . . CASKIQWSSYEQYF TGTGCCAGTAAGATTCAGTGGAGCTCCTACGAGCAGTACTTC
TRBJ2-3 TRBV5-1 . . CASSLRGFGTDTQYF TGCGCCAGCAGCTTGAGGGGCTTCGGGACAGATACGCAGTATTTT
TRBJ1-5 TRBV11-3 . few CASSPSKGDSNQPQHF TGTGCCAGCAGCCCGAGTAAGGGGGATAGCAATCAGCCCCAGCATTTT
TRBJ2-3 TRBV6-1 TRBD1 few CASSARRRTGATDTQYF TGTGCCAGCAGTGCCAGAAGAAGGACAGGGGCCACAGATACGCAGTATTTT
TRBJ2-1 TRBV20-1 . many CSALGLWDSFDNEQFF TGCAGTGCTCTGGGACTGTGGGACAGCTTTGACAATGAGCAGTTCTTC
TRBJ1-5 TRBV30 . many CAWSVLGFGQPQHF TGTGCCTGGAGTGTACTGGGGTTTGGTCAGCCCCAGCATTTT
TRBJ2-1 TRBV29-1 TRBD2 . CSVGGSNGRARNEQFF TGCAGCGTGGGGGGTAGCAACGGGAGGGCCCGGAATGAGCAGTTCTTC
TRBJ1-5 TRBV6-1 . once CASSIPLRRGNQPQHF TGTGCCAGCAGTATCCCCCTCCGGAGAGGCAATCAGCCCCAGCATTTT
TRBJ1-1 TRBV5-5 . many CASSLGSYTEAFF TGTGCCAGCAGCTTGGGGTCTTACACTGAAGCTTTCTTT
TRBJ1-3 TRBV28 TRBD1 . CASSSPTGPGNTIYF TGTGCCAGCAGTTCCCCGACAGGGCCTGGAAACACCATATATTTT
TRBJ2-5 TRBV27 . many CASSPYQGGVQETQYF TGTGCCAGCAGTCCCTACCAGGGCGGGGTCCAAGAGACCCAGTACTTC
TRBJ2-7 TRBV10-1 TRBD2 many CASSESIREGYEQYF TGCGCCAGCAGTGAGTCGATACGGGAGGGTTACGAGCAGTACTTC
TRBJ1-1 TRBV7-8 . many CASSPQSGRFAEAFF TGTGCCAGCAGCCCCCAGAGCGGTCGATTCGCTGAAGCTTTCTTT
TRBJ2-7 TRBV7-9 TRBD2 . CASSLSLAPYEQYF TGTGCCAGCAGCCTATCACTAGCGCCCTACGAGCAGTACTTC
TRBJ1-2 TRBV6-1 . few CAVASLLGTF TGTGCTGTGGCCTCCTTGCTCGGCACCTTC
TRBJ1-1 TRBV3-1 TRBD1 many CASSQVRDRGLWTEAFF TGTGCCAGCAGCCAAGTACGGGACAGGGGGCTGTGGACTGAAGCTTTCTTT
TRBJ2-1 TRBV5-1 . many CASSLGTLGRDEQFF TGCGCCAGCAGCTTAGGCACTCTGGGTCGGGATGAGCAGTTCTTC
TRBJ1-1 TRBV6-4 TRBD1 many CASSDSRDRAPNTEAFF TGTGCCAGCAGTGACTCACGGGACAGGGCTCCTAACACTGAAGCTTTCTTT
TRBJ2-7 TRBV7-8 . . CTSSLGDGPYEQYF TGTACCAGCAGCCTAGGGGACGGGCCCTACGAGCAGTACTTC
TRBJ2-7 TRBV6-2/TRBV6-3 TRBD2 many CASSASGAYEQYF TGTGCCAGCTCGGCTAGCGGGGCCTACGAGCAGTACTTC
TRBJ1-5 TRBV6-1 . many CASRSGTNSNQPQHF TGTGCCAGCAGATCCGGGACTAATAGCAATCAGCCCCAGCATTTT
TRBJ2-1 TRBV7-9 TRBD2 many CASSLSGGADNEQFF TGTGCCAGCAGCTTGAGCGGGGGGGCCGATAATGAGCAGTTCTTC
TRBJ2-3 TRBV10-1 . . CASSGGPVVPDTQYF TGCGCCAGCAGTGGAGGCCCCGTAGTCCCAGATACGCAGTATTTT
TRBJ2-7 TRBV11-2 . . CASSPGTELYF TGTGCCAGCAGCCCGGGGACCGAGCTGTACTTC
TRBJ2-5 TRBV5-1 TRBD1 many CASTLDRGHQETQYF TGCGCCAGCACCCTGGACAGGGGACACCAAGAGACCCAGTACTTC
TRBJ2-7 TRBV27 TRBD2 many CASSKFPRVQRELYEQYF TGTGCCAGCAGTAAATTCCCTAGGGTCCAGCGGGAGCTCTACGAGCAGTACTTC
TRBJ2-3 TRBV29-1 TRBD2 few CSVEEPAGFHTDTQYF TGCAGCGTTGAAGAACCAGCGGGGTTCCACACAGATACGCAGTATTTT
TRBJ2-7 TRBV18 . many CASSPMDSTDEQYF TGTGCCAGCTCACCAATGGACTCCACGGACGAGCAGTACTTC
TRBJ1-2 TRBV28 . many CASGTLANYGYTF TGTGCCAGCGGGACACTAGCTAACTATGGCTACACCTTC
TRBJ2-7 TRBV29-1 TRBD2 many CSVGGAGSSYEQYF TGCAGCGTCGGGGGGGCAGGGAGCTCCTACGAGCAGTACTTC
TRBJ2-1 TRBV5-4 TRBD2 . CASSLGGTNYNEQFF TGTGCCAGCAGCTTGGGCGGGACTAACTACAATGAGCAGTTCTTC
TRBJ2-1 TRBV7-2 . many CASSSQGTLNNEQFF TGTGCCAGCAGCTCCCAGGGGACCCTAAACAATGAGCAGTTCTTC
TRBJ2-5 TRBV20-1 . many CSARGQGRRWGGETQYF TGCAGTGCTAGAGGACAGGGAAGGAGGTGGGGGGGGGAGACCCAGTACTTC
TRBJ1-5 TRBV12-3/TRBV12-4 . . CASSHKKNQPQHF TGTGCCAGCAGTCATAAGAAGAATCAGCCCCAGCATTTT